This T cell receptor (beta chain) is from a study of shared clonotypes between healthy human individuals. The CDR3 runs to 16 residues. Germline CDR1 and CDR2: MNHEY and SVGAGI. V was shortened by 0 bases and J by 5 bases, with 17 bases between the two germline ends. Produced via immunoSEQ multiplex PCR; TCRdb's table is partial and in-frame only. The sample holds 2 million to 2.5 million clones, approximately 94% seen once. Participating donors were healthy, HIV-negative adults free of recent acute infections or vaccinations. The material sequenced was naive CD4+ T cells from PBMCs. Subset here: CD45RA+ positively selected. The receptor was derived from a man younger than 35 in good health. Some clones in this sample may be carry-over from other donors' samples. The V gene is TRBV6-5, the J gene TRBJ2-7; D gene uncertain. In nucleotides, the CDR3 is TGTGCCAGCAGTTACTCGGTTATGAACGGAAAAGACGAGCAGTACTTC. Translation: CASSYSVMNGKDEQYF.